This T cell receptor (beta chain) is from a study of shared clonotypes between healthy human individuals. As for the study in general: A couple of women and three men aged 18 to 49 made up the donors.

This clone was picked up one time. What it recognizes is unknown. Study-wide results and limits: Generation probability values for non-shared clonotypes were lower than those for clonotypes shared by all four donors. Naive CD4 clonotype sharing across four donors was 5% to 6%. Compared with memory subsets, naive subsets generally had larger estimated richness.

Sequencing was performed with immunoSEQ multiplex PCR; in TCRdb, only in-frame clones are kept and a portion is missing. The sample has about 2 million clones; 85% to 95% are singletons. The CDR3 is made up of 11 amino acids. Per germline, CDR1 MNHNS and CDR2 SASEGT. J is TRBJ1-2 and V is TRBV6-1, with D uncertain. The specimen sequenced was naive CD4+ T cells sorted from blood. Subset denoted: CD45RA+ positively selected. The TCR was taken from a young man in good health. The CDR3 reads CVSSHNYGYTF. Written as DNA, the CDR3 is TGTGTCTCGAGCCATAACTATGGCTACACCTTC.